This entry lists 25 T cell receptor beta chains sequenced from one sample in a study of metastatic and nonmetastatic thyroid tumors. Among the patients, none had received any treatment before thyroid surgery. MiXCR was used by TCRdb to re-call the PCR reads. The sample shows about 40,000 clones, 10% to 12% of them seen only once. The sequenced sample was blood. The receptors come from a female donor with papillary thyroid cancer or a benign thyroid nodule (not recorded which). Some clones in this sample may be carry-over from other donors' samples.

The chain is built from TRBV3-1 and TRBJ2-7, with 9 bases fitting TRBD1. Germline V gene sequence: CDR1 LGHDT, CDR2 YNNKEL (reference sequence). This CDR3 is 18 amino acids long. V lost 0 bases to trimming and J lost 1 base; unmatched junction nucleotides: 10. The CDR3 loop reads CASSQDSSGTGCSYEQYF. CDR3 coding DNA: TGTGCCAGCAGCCAAGATTCGTCCGGGACAGGGTGTTCCTACGAGCAGTACTTC.

At least ten counts were recorded for this clone. The chain links TRBV16 to TRBJ1-5; TRBD1 might be the D (6 bases). The CDR3 consists of 14 residues. Trimming stripped 0 bases from V and 5 bases from J, with 8 bases between. CDR1 is KGHSY, CDR2 FQNENV, per germline. The CDR3 bases are TGTGCCAGCAGCCAATCGGGGGCCGATCAGCCCCAGCATTTT. As protein: CASSQSGADQPQHF.

V gene TRBV9 combines with J gene TRBJ2-3, with 9 positions matching TRBD1. This CDR3 region has 16 residues. In germline, CDR1 is SGDLS, CDR2 YYNGEE. V lost 3 bases and J lost 3; bases outside the gene matches: 8. CDR3 in DNA: TGTGCCAGCAGCGCCCAGACAGGGGGTATTACAGATACGCAGTATTTT. It codes for CASSAQTGGITDTQYF.

This clone has at least ten counts. Other DNA sequences within the sample encode an identical CDR3. The CDR3 DNA reads TGTGCCAGCAGTGACCCCTTGCGGGGTACCCTCCAAGATACGCAGTATTTT. It encodes CASSDPLRGTLQDTQYF. This chain uses TRBV2 with TRBJ2-3; tentative D call: TRBD2 (6 bases). In germline, CDR1 is SNHLY, CDR2 FYNNEI. V was trimmed by 3 bases and J by 5 bases, leaving 21 bases between them. There are 17 residues in the CDR3.

This clone appeared many times. The chain couples TRBV10-3 to TRBJ2-7; D not certain. V dropped 3 bases and J dropped 0 bases, with 9 bases sitting between them. CDR1 and CDR2 (germline): ENHRY, SYGVKD. This CDR3 has 14 residues. CDR3 in DNA: TGTGCCATCAGTGAATCTGGGAACTCCTACGAGCAGTACTTC. As protein: CAISESGNSYEQYF.

This clone was recorded many times. The chain uses TRBV7-3 and TRBJ1-1; no firm D call. This CDR3 is 13 amino acids long. Trimming took off 0 bases at V and 4 bases at J, with 6 bases between the two ends. CDR1 is SGHTA, CDR2 FQGTGA, per germline. In DNA form, the CDR3 reads TGTGCCAGCAGCTTAACGGATGGCACTGAAGCTTTCTTT. It encodes CASSLTDGTEAFF.

Only a few counts were recorded for this clone. This sequence joins TRBV15 and TRBJ2-7, with D hard to call. CDR1 is LNHNV and CDR2 is YYDKDF in the germline V gene (reference sequence). This CDR3 has 13 amino acids. The V end was cut by 10 bases, the J end by 0 bases, with 13 bases between. CDR3 DNA sequence: TGTGCCAGCATATCTACAGACTCCTACGAGCAGTACTTC. Its protein is CASISTDSYEQYF.

This clone has ten or more counts. At one end the junction does not follow the germline gene, possibly because of a read error. The rearrangement joins TRBV5-1 to TRBJ2-1; 14 nucleotides agree with TRBD2. The length of the CDR3 is 16 residues. Germline V gene sequence: CDR1 SGHRS, CDR2 YFSETQ. The DNA for the CDR3 is TGCGCCAGCAGACCCGGGACTAGCGGGAGCGGTGATGAGCAGCTCTTC. Translated, it gives CASRPGTSGSGDEQLF.

This clone was seen ten or more times. The V and J genes are TRBV28 and TRBJ2-5; a possible D gene is TRBD1 (5 bases). Germline V gene data show CDR1 as MDHEN and CDR2 as SYDVKM. The V gene lost 4 bases and the J gene lost 1 base, with 13 bases spanning the gap. The CDR3 is 15 residues long. CDR3 sequence (DNA): TGTGCCAGCAGTTCTCCGTGGACAAGCCAAGAGACCCAGTACTTC. It specifies CASSSPWTSQETQYF.

This clone appeared a few times. This chain links TRBV27 with TRBJ2-2; D is possibly TRBD2 (5 bases). V was shortened by 9 bases and J by 5 bases, with 13 bases between the two germline ends. Germline CDR1 reads MNHEY; CDR2 reads SMNVEV (reference sequence). This CDR3 is built from 13 residues. As DNA, the CDR3 is TGTGCCAGACTCAGTTCGGGAACCGGGGAGCTGTTTTTT. Encoded protein: CARLSSGTGELFF.

The table lists this clone with many counts. The chain has TRBV2 and TRBJ1-4; the D is unclear. The V and J ends lost 3 bases and 5 bases respectively, with 7 bases between them. Germline V gene lookup returns CDR1 SNHLY and CDR2 FYNNEI. This CDR3 has 13 residues. The CDR3 DNA is TGTGCCAGCAGTGATTATCAGAATGAAAAACTGTTTTTT. Its translation is CASSDYQNEKLFF.

This clone was observed many times. The rearrangement joins TRBV7-9 to TRBJ1-2; the D is unclear. The CDR3 extends over 12 amino acids. Trimming pared 1 base from V and 8 bases from J, leaving 8 bases between. Germline CDR1 SEHNR, CDR2 FQNEAQ (reference sequence). Here the CDR3 DNA reads TGTGCCAGCAGCTTAGGGGGTGACGGCTACACCTTC. Its translation is CASSLGGDGYTF.

For the CDR3, the DNA is TGCGCCAGCAGCTTGGAGGGCCGGGGCACAGATACGCAGTATTTT. Translated, it gives CASSLEGRGTDTQYF. This rearrangement joins TRBV5-1 to TRBJ2-3, with D hard to call. There are 15 residues in the CDR3. Trimming took off 0 bases at V and 1 base at J, with 9 bases between the two ends. Germline CDR1 and CDR2: SGHRS and YFSETQ.

This clone was seen many times. V gene TRBV2 combines with J gene TRBJ2-7; 11 bases are a match to TRBD1. Germline assignment: CDR1 SNHLY and CDR2 FYNNEI. With 9 bases clipped from V and 2 bases from J, the junction kept 6 bases outside the gene matches. The length of the CDR3 is 14 residues. The CDR3 protein is CARGGQGVAYEQYF. CDR3 sequence (DNA): TGTGCCAGGGGGGGACAGGGGGTCGCCTACGAGCAGTACTTC. Full variable domain (rest looked up from reference TRBV2 and TRBJ2-7): EPEVTQTPSHQVTQMGQEVILRCVPISNHLYFYWYRQILGQKVEFLVSFYNNEISEKSEIFDDQFSVERPDGSNFTLKIRSTKLEDSAMYFCARGGQGVAYEQYFGPGTRLTVT.

Many counts were recorded for this clone. This chain connects TRBV4-3 to TRBJ2-7, with TRBD1 matching 8 bases. J lost 1 base, V lost 0 bases, and 5 bases had no gene match. Germline CDR1 reads LGHNA; CDR2 reads YSLEER. The CDR3 is made up of 16 amino acids. CDR3 amino acids: CASSQDPGTGSYEQYF. DNA of the CDR3: TGCGCCAGCAGCCAAGATCCTGGGACAGGTTCCTACGAGCAGTACTTC.

This clone was recorded at least ten times. The V gene is TRBV10-1, the J gene TRBJ2-7; D ambiguous. The germline V gene encodes CDR1 WNHNN and CDR2 SYGVQD (reference sequence). Trimming shortened V by 4 bases and J by 4 bases, and 17 bases separated the two germline ends. The CDR3 loop spans 15 amino acids. This CDR3 reads CASSGSGAKFYEQYF. The CDR3 DNA follows: TGCGCCAGCAGTGGCTCAGGAGCTAAATTTTACGAGCAGTACTTC.

This clone was seen many times. The chain couples TRBV5-4 to TRBJ2-2; 9 bases fit TRBD2. The germline CDR1 and CDR2 sequences are SGHNT and YYREEE (reference sequence). Trimming cost V 0 bases and J 6 bases; bases outside gene matches: 9. The CDR3 runs to 17 residues. The CDR3 here is CASSLGDLSGSAGELFF. CDR3 nucleotides: TGTGCCAGCAGCTTGGGGGACCTTAGCGGGAGCGCCGGGGAGCTGTTTTTT.

This clone was seen many times. This rearrangement joins TRBV27 to TRBJ2-2; D is ambiguous. This CDR3 contains 15 residues. Between the trimmed V and J ends, which lost 5 bases and 3 bases, there was a span of 13 bases. Looked up from germline, CDR1 is MNHEY and CDR2 is SMNVEV (reference sequence). The CDR3 loop reads CASSPRGRDTGELFF. In DNA, the CDR3 is TGTGCCAGCAGTCCAAGAGGACGGGACACCGGGGAGCTGTTTTTT.

In this sample, this clone turned up many times. The rearrangement links TRBV7-9 to TRBJ2-5; unclear D gene. Germline-derived CDR1 and CDR2 are SEHNR and FQNEAQ (reference sequence). This CDR3 spans 12 amino acids. Trimming took 10 bases from V and 5 from J, leaving 14 bases between them. CDR3 coding DNA: TGTGCCACCGGAGAATCCCGGGAGACCCAGTACTTC. Protein sequence: CATGESRETQYF.

This clone was seen at least ten times. The V and J genes are TRBV10-2 and TRBJ2-4; D may be TRBD1 (6 bases). This CDR3 is built from 13 residues. V dropped 10 bases and J dropped 6 bases, with 16 bases sitting between them. Looked up from germline, CDR1 is WSHSY and CDR2 is SAAADI. In DNA form, the CDR3 reads TGCGCCACTTTTTTGGACAGTCGAAACATTCAGTACTTC. It encodes CATFLDSRNIQYF.

About this clone: A clone one base away is much larger, so this may be a read error. Other DNA sequences in the sample encode the same CDR3. J is TRBJ2-2 and V is TRBV7-3; TRBD1 matches 8 bases. Germline V gene sequence: CDR1 SGHTA, CDR2 FQGTGA. The CDR3 totals 14 residues. CDR3 sequence: CAGSLDRVGGELFF. The DNA for the CDR3 is TGTGCCGGCAGCCTGGACAGGGTCGGAGGGGAGCTGTTTTTT.

At least ten counts were recorded for this clone. V is TRBV20-1 and J is TRBJ1-4; D is unclear. V lost 6 bases, J lost 5 bases, and 13 bases lay in between. This CDR3 comprises 13 residues. Germline V CDR1 and CDR2: DFQATT, SNEGSKA (reference sequence). Here the CDR3 DNA reads TGCAGTGCCCCTCGGCCAGGAAATGAAAAACTGTTTTTT. Protein: CSAPRPGNEKLFF.

This clone was found many times. V is TRBV20-1 and J is TRBJ2-7, with 7 bases matching TRBD2. The germline CDR1 and CDR2 sequences are DFQATT and SNEGSKA (reference sequence). V lost 0 bases to trimming and J lost 2 bases; unmatched junction nucleotides: 10. The CDR3 spans 16 residues. The CDR3 region has the DNA TGCAGTGCTAGAGATCCTCCGACTAGCCCCACCTACGAGCAGTACTTC. Protein: CSARDPPTSPTYEQYF.

This clone was found many times. The chain links TRBV29-1 to TRBJ2-7; D is perhaps TRBD2 (6 bases). CDR3 length: 13 amino acids. The germline V gene encodes CDR1 SQVTM and CDR2 ANQGSEA. Trimming removed 1 base from V and 3 bases from J, with 10 bases in between. CDR3 DNA: TGCAGCGTTGAAGCGGGAGACCGCTACGAGCAGTACTTC. It yields the protein CSVEAGDRYEQYF.

This clone has a count of ten or more. V usage is TRBV19 and J usage is TRBJ1-4; 9 nucleotides line up with TRBD1. The germline V gene encodes CDR1 LNHDA and CDR2 SQIVND (reference sequence). J gave up 6 bases and V 4 bases, and 9 bases lay outside the gene matches. The length of the CDR3 is 16 residues. The CDR3 coding sequence is TGTGCCAGTAGTACGAGGGGGACAGGGTTGGATGAAAAACTGTTTTTT. This encodes CASSTRGTGLDEKLFF.